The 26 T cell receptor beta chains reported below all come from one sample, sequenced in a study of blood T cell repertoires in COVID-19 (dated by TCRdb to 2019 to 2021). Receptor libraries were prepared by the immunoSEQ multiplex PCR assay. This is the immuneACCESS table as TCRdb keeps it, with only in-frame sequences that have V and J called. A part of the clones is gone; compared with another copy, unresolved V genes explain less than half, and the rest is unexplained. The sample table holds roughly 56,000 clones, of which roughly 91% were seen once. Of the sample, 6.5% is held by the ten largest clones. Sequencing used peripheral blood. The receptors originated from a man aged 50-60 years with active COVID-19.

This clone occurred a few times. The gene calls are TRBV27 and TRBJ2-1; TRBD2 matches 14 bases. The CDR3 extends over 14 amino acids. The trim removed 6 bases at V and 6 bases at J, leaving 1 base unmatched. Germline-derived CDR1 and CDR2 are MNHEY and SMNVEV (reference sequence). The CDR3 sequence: CASRTSGRANEQFF. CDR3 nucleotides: TGTGCCAGCAGGACTAGCGGGAGGGCCAATGAGCAGTTCTTC.

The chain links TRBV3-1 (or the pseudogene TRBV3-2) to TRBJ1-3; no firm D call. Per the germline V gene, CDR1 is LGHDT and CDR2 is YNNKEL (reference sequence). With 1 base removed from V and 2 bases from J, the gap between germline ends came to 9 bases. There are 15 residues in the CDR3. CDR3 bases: TGTGCCAGCAGCCAAGGTGCCAAGCCTGGAAACACCATATATTTT. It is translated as CASSQGAKPGNTIYF.

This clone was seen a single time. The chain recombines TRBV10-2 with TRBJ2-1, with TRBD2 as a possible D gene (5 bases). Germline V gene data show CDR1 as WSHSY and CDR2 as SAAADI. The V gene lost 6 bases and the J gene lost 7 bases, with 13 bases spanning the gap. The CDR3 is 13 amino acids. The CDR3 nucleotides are TGCGCCAGCAGCGACCGGGGAAGTAATGAGCAGTTCTTC. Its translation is CASSDRGSNEQFF.

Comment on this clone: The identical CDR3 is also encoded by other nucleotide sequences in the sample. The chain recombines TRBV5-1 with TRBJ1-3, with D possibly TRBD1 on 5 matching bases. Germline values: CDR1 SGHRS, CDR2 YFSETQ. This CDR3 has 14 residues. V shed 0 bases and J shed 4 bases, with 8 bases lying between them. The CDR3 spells CASSLAGYGNTIYF. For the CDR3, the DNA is TGCGCCAGCAGCTTGGCAGGGTACGGAAACACCATATATTTT.

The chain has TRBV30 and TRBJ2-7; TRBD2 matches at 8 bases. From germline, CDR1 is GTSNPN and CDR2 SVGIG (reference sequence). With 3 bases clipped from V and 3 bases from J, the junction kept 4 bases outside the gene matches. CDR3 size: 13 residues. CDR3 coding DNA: TGTGCCTGGAGCCTTACTAGCGGCTACGAGCAGTACTTC. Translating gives CAWSLTSGYEQYF. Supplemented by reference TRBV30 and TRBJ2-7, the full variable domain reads SQTIHQWPATLVQPVGSPLSLECTVEGTSNPNLYWYRQAAGRGLQLLFYSVGIGQISSEVPQNLSASRPQDRQFILSSKKLLLSDSGFYLCAWSLTSGYEQYFGPGTRLTVT.

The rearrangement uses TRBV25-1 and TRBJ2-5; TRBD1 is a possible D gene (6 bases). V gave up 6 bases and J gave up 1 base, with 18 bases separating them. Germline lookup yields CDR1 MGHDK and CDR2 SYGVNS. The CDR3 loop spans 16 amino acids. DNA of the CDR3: TGTGCCAGCAGCCAAATAGGGGACACTCTCCAAGAGACCCAGTACTTC. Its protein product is CASSQIGDTLQETQYF.

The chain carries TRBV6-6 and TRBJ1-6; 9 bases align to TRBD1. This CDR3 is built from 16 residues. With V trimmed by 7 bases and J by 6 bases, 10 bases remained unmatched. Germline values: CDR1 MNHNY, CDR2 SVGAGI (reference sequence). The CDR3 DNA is TGTGCCAGCACTCTCAACCTGGGACAGGGTAATTCACCCCTCCACTTT. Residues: CASTLNLGQGNSPLHF.

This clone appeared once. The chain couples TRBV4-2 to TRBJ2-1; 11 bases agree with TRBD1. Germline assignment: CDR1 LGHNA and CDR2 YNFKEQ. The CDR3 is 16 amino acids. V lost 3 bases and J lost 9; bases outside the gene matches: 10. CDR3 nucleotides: TGTGCCAGCAGCCAGGGAGAGGACAGGGGGCAGGTTGAGCAGTTCTTC. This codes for CASSQGEDRGQVEQFF.

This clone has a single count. The CDR3 reads CASTPSIGADTQYF. The CDR3 DNA reads TGTGCCAGCACTCCCTCCATAGGGGCAGATACGCAGTATTTT. The chain recombines TRBV13 with TRBJ2-3, with D possibly matching TRBD1 (5 bases). This CDR3 region has 14 residues. With 7 bases removed from V and 4 bases from J, the gap between germline ends came to 15 bases. The germline V gene has CDR1 PRHDT and CDR2 FYEKMQ (reference sequence).

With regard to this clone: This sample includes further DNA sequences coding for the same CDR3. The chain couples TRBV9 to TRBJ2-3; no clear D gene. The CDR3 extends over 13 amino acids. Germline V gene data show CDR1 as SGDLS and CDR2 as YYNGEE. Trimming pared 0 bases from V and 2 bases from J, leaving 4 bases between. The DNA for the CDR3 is TGTGCCAGCAGCGTAGCATCCACAGATACGCAGTATTTT. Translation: CASSVASTDTQYF.

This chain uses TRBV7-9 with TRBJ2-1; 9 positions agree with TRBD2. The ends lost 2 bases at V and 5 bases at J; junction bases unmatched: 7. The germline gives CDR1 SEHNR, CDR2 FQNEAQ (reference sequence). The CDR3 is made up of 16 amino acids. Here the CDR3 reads CASSLRAGGPNNEQFF. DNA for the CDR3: TGTGCCAGCAGCTTACGGGCGGGAGGGCCAAACAATGAGCAGTTCTTC.

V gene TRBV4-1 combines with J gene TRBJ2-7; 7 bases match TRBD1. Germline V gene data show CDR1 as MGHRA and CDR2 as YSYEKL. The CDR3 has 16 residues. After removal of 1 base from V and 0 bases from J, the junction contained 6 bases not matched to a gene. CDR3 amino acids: CASSQVDRSYSYEQYF. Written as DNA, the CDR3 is TGCGCCAGCAGCCAAGTGGACAGGAGTTACTCCTACGAGCAGTACTTC.

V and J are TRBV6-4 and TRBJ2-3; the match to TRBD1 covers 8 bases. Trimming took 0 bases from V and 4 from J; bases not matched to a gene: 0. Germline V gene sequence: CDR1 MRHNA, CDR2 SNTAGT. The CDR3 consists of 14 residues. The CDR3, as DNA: TGTGCCAGCAGTGACTCACAGGGGGCAGATACGCAGTATTTT. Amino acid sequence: CASSDSQGADTQYF.

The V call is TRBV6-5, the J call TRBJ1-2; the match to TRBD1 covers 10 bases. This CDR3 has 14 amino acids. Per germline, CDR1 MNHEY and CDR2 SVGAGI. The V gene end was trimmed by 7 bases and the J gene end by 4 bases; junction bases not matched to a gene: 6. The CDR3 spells CASTRGQGSYGYTF. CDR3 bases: TGTGCCAGCACACGGGGACAGGGGTCCTATGGCTACACCTTC.

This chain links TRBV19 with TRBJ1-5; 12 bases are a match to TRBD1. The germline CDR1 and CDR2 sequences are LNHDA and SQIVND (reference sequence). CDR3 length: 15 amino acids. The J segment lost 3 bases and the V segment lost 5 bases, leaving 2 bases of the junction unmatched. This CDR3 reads CASSGTGGFNQPQHF. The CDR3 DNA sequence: TGTGCCAGTAGTGGGACAGGGGGCTTCAATCAGCCCCAGCATTTT.

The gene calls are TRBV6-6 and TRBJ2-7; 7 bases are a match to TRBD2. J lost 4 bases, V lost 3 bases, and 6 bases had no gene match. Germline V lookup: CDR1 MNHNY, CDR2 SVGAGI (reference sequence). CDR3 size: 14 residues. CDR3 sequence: CASSYLGGEYEQYF. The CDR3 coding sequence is TGTGCCAGCAGTTATCTGGGGGGGGAGTACGAGCAGTACTTC.

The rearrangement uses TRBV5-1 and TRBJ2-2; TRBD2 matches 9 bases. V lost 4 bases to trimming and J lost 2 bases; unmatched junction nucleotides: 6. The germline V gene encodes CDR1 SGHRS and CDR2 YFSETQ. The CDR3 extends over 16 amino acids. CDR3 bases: TGCGCCAGCAGCCGAACTAGCGGGTCAAACACCGGGGAGCTGTTTTTT. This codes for CASSRTSGSNTGELFF.

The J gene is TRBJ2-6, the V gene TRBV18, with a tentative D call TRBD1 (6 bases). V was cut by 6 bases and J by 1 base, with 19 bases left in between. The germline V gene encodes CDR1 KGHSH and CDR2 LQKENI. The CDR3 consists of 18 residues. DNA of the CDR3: TGTGCCAGCTCTCGATTCTCTTTAGGGGGTTCTGGGGCCAACGTCCTGACTTTC. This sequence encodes CASSRFSLGGSGANVLTF.

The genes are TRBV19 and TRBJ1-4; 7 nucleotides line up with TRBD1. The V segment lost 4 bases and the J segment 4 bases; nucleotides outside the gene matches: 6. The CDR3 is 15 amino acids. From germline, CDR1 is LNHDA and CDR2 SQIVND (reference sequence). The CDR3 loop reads CASSTGQSYNEKLFF. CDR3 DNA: TGTGCCAGTAGTACGGGACAGAGCTATAATGAAAAACTGTTTTTT.

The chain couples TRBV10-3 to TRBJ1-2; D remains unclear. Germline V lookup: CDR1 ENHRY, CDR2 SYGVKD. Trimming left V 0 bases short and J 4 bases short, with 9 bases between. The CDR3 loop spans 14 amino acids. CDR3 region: CAISESPGSYGYTF. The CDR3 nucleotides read TGTGCCATCAGTGAGTCGCCAGGAAGCTATGGCTACACCTTC.

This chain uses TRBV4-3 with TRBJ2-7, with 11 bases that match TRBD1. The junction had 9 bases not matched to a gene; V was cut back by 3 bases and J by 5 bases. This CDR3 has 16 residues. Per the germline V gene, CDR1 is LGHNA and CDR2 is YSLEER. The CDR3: CASSHKSGTGGDEQYF. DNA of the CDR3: TGCGCCAGCAGCCACAAATCCGGGACAGGGGGGGACGAGCAGTACTTC.

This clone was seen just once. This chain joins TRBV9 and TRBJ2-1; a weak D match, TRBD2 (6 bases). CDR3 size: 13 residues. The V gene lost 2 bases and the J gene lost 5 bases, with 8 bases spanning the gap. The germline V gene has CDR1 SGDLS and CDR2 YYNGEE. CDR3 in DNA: TGTGCCAGCAGCGTTAGCGGTAACAATGAGCAGTTCTTC. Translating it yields CASSVSGNNEQFF.

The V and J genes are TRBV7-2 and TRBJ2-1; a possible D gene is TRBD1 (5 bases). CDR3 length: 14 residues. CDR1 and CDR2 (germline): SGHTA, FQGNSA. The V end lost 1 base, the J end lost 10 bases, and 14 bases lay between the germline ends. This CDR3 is CASSLGGSHGEQFF. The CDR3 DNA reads TGTGCCAGCAGCTTAGGGGGCTCTCACGGGGAGCAGTTCTTC.

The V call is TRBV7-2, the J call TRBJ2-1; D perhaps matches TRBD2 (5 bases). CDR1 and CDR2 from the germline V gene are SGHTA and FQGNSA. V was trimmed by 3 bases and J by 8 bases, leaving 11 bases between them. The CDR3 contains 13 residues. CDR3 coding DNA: TGTGCCAGCAGCTTGACCGGACTGGATGAGCAGTTCTTC. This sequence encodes CASSLTGLDEQFF.

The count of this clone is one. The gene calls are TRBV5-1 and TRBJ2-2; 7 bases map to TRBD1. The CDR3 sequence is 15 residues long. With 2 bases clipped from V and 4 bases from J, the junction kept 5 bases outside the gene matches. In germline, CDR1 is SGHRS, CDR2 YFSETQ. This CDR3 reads CASSLDRAGTGELFF. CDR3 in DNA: TGCGCCAGCAGCTTAGACAGGGCGGGCACCGGGGAGCTGTTTTTT.

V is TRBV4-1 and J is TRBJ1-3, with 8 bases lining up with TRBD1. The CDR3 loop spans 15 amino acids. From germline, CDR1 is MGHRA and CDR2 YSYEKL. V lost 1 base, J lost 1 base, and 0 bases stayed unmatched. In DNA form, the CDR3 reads TGCGCCAGCAGCCAAGGGACAGGGTCTGGAAACACCATATATTTT. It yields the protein CASSQGTGSGNTIYF.